The present TCR beta chain was sequenced within a study of shared clonotypes between healthy human individuals. Naive CD8 isolation took CD45RO-negative cells positively selected for CCR7 and excluded terminally differentiated effector memory CD45RA+ cells. Profiling relied on immunoSEQ multiplex PCR, and the TCRdb table lists in-frame clones only, not all of them. The sample lists around 700,000 clones; 92% were seen once. From germline, CDR1 is SNHLY and CDR2 FYNNEI. V was trimmed by 10 bases and J by 7 bases, leaving 16 bases between them. The CDR3 loop spans 12 amino acids. The chain joins TRBV2 to TRBJ1-1; D is unclear. Sequences were obtained from naive CD8+ T cells sorted from blood. The sequence came from a man younger than 45 in good health. The CDR3 is CAIDEIGREAFF. DNA for the CDR3: TGTGCCATCGACGAAATAGGGCGTGAAGCTTTCTTT.